Presented here are 5 T cell receptor beta chains from one specimen sequenced in a study of early T cells in non-severe SARS-CoV-2 infection. TCRdb processed the 5' RACE reads anew with MiXCR; each CDR3 protein has one entry. The sample consists of about 40,000 distinct CDR3 sequences, 4.7% of them appearing once. The sequencing sample was made of whole blood. These receptor sequences come from an adult who was a healthcare worker with PCR-confirmed SARS-CoV-2 infection or an uninfected control (not recorded which).

The rearrangement joins TRBV11-2 to TRBJ2-1; the D gene is possibly TRBD2 (5 bases). The CDR3 has 15 amino acids. V was trimmed by 8 bases and J by 0 bases, leaving 14 bases between them. Germline V gives CDR1 SGHAT, CDR2 FQNNGV. Written as DNA, the CDR3 is TGTGCCAGCTCCCTGGGGAGAAGCTCCTACAATGAGCAGTTCTTC. Its protein product is CASSLGRSSYNEQFF.

This clonotype has only a few counts. The chain combines TRBV30 with TRBJ2-2, with D unresolved. Germline CDR1 and CDR2: GTSNPN and SVGIG (reference sequence). Trimming shortened V by 0 bases and J by 3 bases, and 8 bases separated the two germline ends. This CDR3 comprises 14 residues. The CDR3 DNA reads as TGTGCCTGGAGTGTTATGGGGTACACCGGGGAGCTGTTTTTT. As protein: CAWSVMGYTGELFF.

This clonotype was observed many times. The chain couples TRBV12-3 or TRBV12-4 to TRBJ1-3, with unresolved D. V lost 7 bases and J 3 bases, leaving 13 bases between the germline ends. The CDR3 totals 14 residues. The CDR3 bases are TGTGCCAGCATCCATAGACGAGGTGGAAACACCATATATTTT. Amino acid sequence: CASIHRRGGNTIYF.

This clonotype was seen more than once but under ten times. This chain connects TRBV9 to TRBJ2-2, with 11 bases that match TRBD2. In germline, CDR1 is SGDLS, CDR2 YYNGEE. The ends lost 2 bases at V and 2 bases at J; junction bases unmatched: 17. This CDR3 spans 21 amino acids. CDR3 protein: CASSVLSSAPGLAVNTGELFF. The CDR3 coding sequence is TGTGCCAGCAGCGTTTTAAGTTCGGCCCCGGGACTAGCGGTAAACACCGGGGAGCTGTTTTTT. The whole variable domain, remainder taken from reference TRBV9 and TRBJ2-2, is DSGVTQTPKHLITATGQRVTLRCSPRSGDLSVYWYQQSLDQGLQFLIQYYNGEERAKGNILERFSAQQFPDLHSELNLSSLELGDSALYFCASSVLSSAPGLAVNTGELFFGEGSRLTVL.

This clonotype has ten or more counts. V and J are TRBV29-1 and TRBJ1-4; D is undetermined. Trimming removed 7 bases from V and 5 bases from J, with 11 bases in between. This CDR3 region has 12 residues. Germline CDR1 SQVTM, CDR2 ANQGSEA. CDR3: CSAQDGNEKLFF. The CDR3 DNA is TGCAGCGCTCAGGACGGGAATGAAAAACTGTTTTTT.